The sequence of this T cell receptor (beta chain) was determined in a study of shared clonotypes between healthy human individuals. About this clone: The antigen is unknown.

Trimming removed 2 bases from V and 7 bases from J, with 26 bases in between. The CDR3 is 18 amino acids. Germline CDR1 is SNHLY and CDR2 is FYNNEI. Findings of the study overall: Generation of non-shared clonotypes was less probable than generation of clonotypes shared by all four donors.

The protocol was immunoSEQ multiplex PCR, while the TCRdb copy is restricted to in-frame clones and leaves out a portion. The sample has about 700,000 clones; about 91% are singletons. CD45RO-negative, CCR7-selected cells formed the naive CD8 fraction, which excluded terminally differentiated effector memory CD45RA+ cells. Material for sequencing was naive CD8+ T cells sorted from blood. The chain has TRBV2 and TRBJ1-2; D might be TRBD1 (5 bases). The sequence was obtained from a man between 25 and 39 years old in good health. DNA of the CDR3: TGTGCCAGCAGTGAATTTGCGGTATTGGAGCAGGGAGCATTTGGCTACACCTTC. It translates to CASSEFAVLEQGAFGYTF.